The 2 T cell receptor beta chains below come from one sample, sequenced in a study of T cell clonality in common variable immunodeficiency. TCRdb's copy holds only in-frame clones and misses some; the assay was immunoSEQ multiplex PCR. Captured here are about 35,000 clones, none seen once; the top ten comprise roughly 8.9%. Sequenced sample: peripheral blood mononuclear cells. These receptors were collected from a person aged 18 to 75 in good health.

Many counts were recorded for this clone. The CDR3 end is not reached by the read, which stops 3 residues before it; the germline J gene fills it in. V is TRBV9 and J is TRBJ2-5; 8 bases are shared with TRBD2. This CDR3 has 19 residues. J lost 5 bases, V lost 0 bases, and 18 bases had no gene match. Germline CDR1 and CDR2: SGDLS and YYNGEE. CDR3 region: CASSVGVGSGSMVGETQYF. The DNA read from the CDR3 is TGTGCCAGCAGCGTAGGGGTTGGAAGCGGGAGTATGGTCGGGGAGACC.

This clone was detected many times. The CDR3 extends 3 residues past the end of the read, so its final part is completed from the germline J gene. This chain connects TRBV14 to TRBJ1-2, with a tentative D call TRBD1 (5 bases). V was pared by 2 bases and J by 3 bases, with 7 bases between. The CDR3 length is 13 residues. Germline CDR1 and CDR2: SGHDN and FVKESK. CDR3 region: CASSQWGDYGYTF. The sequenced CDR3 bases are TGTGCCAGCAGCCAATGGGGGGACTATGGC. The complete variable domain, with remaining parts taken from reference TRBV14 and TRBJ1-2, reads EAGVTQFPSHSVIEKGQTVTLRCDPISGHDNLYWYRRVMGKEIKFLLHFVKESKQDESGMPNNRFLAERTGGTYSTLKVQPAELEDSGVYFCASSQWGDYGYTFGSGTRLTVV.